Sequencing of this TCR beta chain was carried out in a study of cytomegalovirus exposure and HLA in healthy donors. The PCR ran on 60 Vbeta and 13 Jbeta primers. Original data processing: As a later analysis found, there were 70 million to 100 million unique TCR beta chains, of which approximately 10 million were shared. Produced via immunoSEQ multiplex PCR; TCRdb's table is partial and in-frame only. That table furnishes V, J and clone size, whereas the DNA furnished D and trimming. The sample shows around 99,000 clones, around 73% of them seen only once. Germline loops: CDR1 MGHRA, CDR2 YSYEKL. This CDR3 has 15 amino acids. The V end was cut by 4 bases, the J end by 1 base, with 10 bases between. Study-wide points: Previously analyzed data showed that most TCR beta V segments were productive at a frequency of about 87% or about 30%.

This clone appeared a single time. Antigen unknown. The rearrangement links TRBV4-1 to TRBJ2-2, with a weak D call TRBD1 (6 bases). This TCR was sampled from a middle-aged man in good health and CMV-seronegative. The sequenced material came from PBMCs. The DNA for the CDR3 is TGCGCCAGCAGCCCCCTGGACAGGAACACCGGGGAGCTGTTTTTT. Protein sequence: CASSPLDRNTGELFF.